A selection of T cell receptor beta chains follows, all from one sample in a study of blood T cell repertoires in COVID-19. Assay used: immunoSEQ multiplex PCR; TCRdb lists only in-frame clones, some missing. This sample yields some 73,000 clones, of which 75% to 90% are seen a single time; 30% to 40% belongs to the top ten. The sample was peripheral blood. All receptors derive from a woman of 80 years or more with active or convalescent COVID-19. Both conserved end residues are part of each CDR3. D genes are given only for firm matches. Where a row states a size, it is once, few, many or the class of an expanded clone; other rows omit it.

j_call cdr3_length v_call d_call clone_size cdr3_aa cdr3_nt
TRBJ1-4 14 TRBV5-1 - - CASTYLSTNEKLFF TGCGCCAGCACCTACTTATCAACTAATGAAAAACTGTTTTTT
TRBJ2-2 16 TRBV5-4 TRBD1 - CASSSRDRAFTGELFF TGTGCCAGCAGTAGCCGGGACAGGGCATTCACCGGGGAGCTGTTTTTT
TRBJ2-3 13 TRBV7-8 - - CASSGGPWDTQYF TGTGCCAGCAGCGGCGGGCCGTGGGATACGCAGTATTTT
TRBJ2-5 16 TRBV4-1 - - CASSQLRDSLAETQYF TGCGCCAGCAGCCAACTTCGGGACTCCCTGGCGGAGACCCAGTACTTC
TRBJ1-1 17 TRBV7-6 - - CASSLHGGAQLNTEAFF TGTGCCAGCAGCTTACATGGGGGGGCACAATTGAACACTGAAGCTTTCTTT
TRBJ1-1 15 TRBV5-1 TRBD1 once CASSFPEFKQGAAFF TGCGCCAGCAGCTTCCCTGAATTTAAACAGGGGGCGGCTTTCTTT
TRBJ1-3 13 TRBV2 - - CASTGGSGNTIYF TGTGCCAGCACGGGAGGCTCTGGAAACACCATATATTTT
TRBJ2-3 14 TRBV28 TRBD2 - CASQAAGGADTQYF TGTGCCTCTCAGGCGGCGGGGGGGGCAGATACGCAGTATTTT
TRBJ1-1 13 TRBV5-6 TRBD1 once CASSYRDRAEAFF TGTGCCAGCAGCTACCGGGACAGGGCTGAAGCTTTCTTT
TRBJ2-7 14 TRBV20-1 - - CSASERATGLEQYF TGCAGTGCTAGTGAACGTGCCACTGGTCTGGAGCAGTACTTC
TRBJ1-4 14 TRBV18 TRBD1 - CASSLGQGREKLFF TGTGCCAGCTCCCTGGGACAGGGGAGAGAAAAACTGTTTTTT
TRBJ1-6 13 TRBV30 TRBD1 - CASKTGGNSPLHF TGTGCCTCCAAGACAGGGGGAAATTCACCCCTCCACTTT
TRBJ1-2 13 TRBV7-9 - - CASSLEITSGYTF TGTGCCAGCAGCTTAGAGATCACAAGTGGCTACACCTTC
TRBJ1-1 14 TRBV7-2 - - CASSLLGRNTEAFF TGTGCCAGCAGCTTATTGGGGAGGAACACTGAAGCTTTCTTT
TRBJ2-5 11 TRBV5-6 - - CASSSTSLEYF TGTGCCAGCAGCTCTACGTCCCTGGAGTACTTC
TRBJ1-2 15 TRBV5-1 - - CASRLTGTLHRGYTF TGCGCCAGCAGATTGACCGGGACACTTCATAGGGGCTACACCTTC
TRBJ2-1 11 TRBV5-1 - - CASSAGDEQFF TGCGCCAGCAGCGCAGGTGATGAGCAGTTCTTC
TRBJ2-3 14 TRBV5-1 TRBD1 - CASSLRTGMDTQYF TGCGCCAGCAGCCTTCGGACAGGAATGGATACGCAGTATTTT
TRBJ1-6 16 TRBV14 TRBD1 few CASSRGTGRSNSPLHF TGTGCCAGCAGCCGAGGGACAGGGCGAAGCAATTCACCCCTCCACTTT
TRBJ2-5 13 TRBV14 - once CASSQGGGETQYF TGTGCCAGCAGCCAAGGAGGGGGAGAGACCCAGTACTTC
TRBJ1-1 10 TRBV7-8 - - CASSFLESFF TGTGCCAGCAGCTTCCTCGAGTCTTTCTTT
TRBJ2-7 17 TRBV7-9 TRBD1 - CASSFLTLPGQTYEQYF TGTGCCAGCAGCTTTCTTACCTTACCGGGACAGACCTACGAGCAGTACTTC
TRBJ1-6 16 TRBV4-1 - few CASSQDRGMNNSPLHF TGCGCCAGCAGCCAAGATCGGGGGATGAATAATTCACCCCTCCACTTT
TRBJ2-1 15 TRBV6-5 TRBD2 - CASSSSSGEGDEQFF TGTGCCAGCAGTTCATCTAGCGGGGAGGGCGATGAGCAGTTCTTC
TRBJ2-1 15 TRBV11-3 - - CASSSYSVGANEQFF TGTGCCAGCAGCTCCTATAGCGTGGGGGCCAATGAGCAGTTCTTC
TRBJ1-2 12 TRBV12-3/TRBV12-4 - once CASTPLGYGYTF TGTGCCAGCACCCCGCTCGGCTATGGCTACACCTTC
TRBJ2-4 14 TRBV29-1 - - CSVVGSSSKNIQYF TGCAGCGTTGTCGGGAGCTCATCCAAAAACATTCAGTACTTC
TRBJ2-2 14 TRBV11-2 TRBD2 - CASTQGAGGGELFF TGTGCCAGCACACAGGGCGCGGGGGGCGGGGAGCTGTTTTTT
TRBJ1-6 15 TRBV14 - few CASSQFGGINSPLHF TGTGCCAGCAGCCAATTCGGAGGGATCAATTCACCCCTCCACTTT
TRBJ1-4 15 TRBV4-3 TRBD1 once CASSQGRTGVEKLFF TGCGCCAGCAGCCAAGGACGGACAGGGGTTGAAAAACTGTTTTTT
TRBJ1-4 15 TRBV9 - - CASSLEPGDDEKLFF TGTGCCAGCAGCCTCGAACCAGGGGATGACGAAAAACTGTTTTTT
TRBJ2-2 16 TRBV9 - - CASSVTGQTNTGELFF TGTGCCAGCAGCGTTACAGGTCAGACGAACACCGGGGAGCTGTTTTTT
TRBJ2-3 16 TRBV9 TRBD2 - CASSGTSVRATDTQYF TGTGCCAGCAGCGGAACTAGCGTTCGGGCTACAGATACGCAGTATTTT
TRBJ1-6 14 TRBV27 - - CASSSVGGDSPLHF TGTGCCAGCAGTTCCGTAGGTGGAGATTCACCCCTCCACTTT
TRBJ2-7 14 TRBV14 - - CASSGGLKIYEQYF TGTGCCAGCAGCGGTGGACTAAAAATCTACGAGCAGTACTTC
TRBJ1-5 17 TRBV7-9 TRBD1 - CASSLARTGNSNQPQHF TGTGCCAGCAGCTTAGCGAGGACAGGGAATAGCAATCAGCCCCAGCATTTT
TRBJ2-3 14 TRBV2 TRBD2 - CAGSAGAFTDTQYF TGTGCCGGTTCAGCGGGGGCTTTCACAGATACGCAGTATTTT
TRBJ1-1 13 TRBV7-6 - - CASSLPLNTEAFF TGTGCCAGCAGCTTACCTCTGAACACTGAAGCTTTCTTT
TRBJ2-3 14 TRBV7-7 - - CASSPGVGTDTQYF TGTGCCAGCAGCCCCGGTGTCGGCACAGATACGCAGTATTTT
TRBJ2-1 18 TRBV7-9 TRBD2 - CASSPSGGGLNPLNEQFF TGTGCCAGCAGCCCCAGTGGGGGGGGACTTAATCCTCTCAATGAGCAGTTCTTC
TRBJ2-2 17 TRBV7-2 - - CASSLDELTANTGELFF TGTGCCAGCAGCTTAGATGAGCTGACAGCGAACACCGGGGAGCTGTTTTTT
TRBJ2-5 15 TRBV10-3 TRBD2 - CATKRGVGNAETQYF TGTGCCACGAAGCGGGGTGTGGGGAATGCGGAGACCCAGTACTTC